This T cell receptor (beta chain) was profiled in a study of PD-1 blockade in classical Hodgkin lymphoma. The study, taken as a whole, reports: The repertoire differences lack a defined cause, possibly disease activity or prior therapy. Relative to healthy donors, newly diagnosed patients reportedly had lower baseline TCR diversity, which was reported as lower still in relapsed/refractory patients.

In regard to this clone: Its antigen is not known.

Time point given: newly diagnosed, previously untreated cHL patient sample. Serving as comparison were PBMCs from newly diagnosed, untreated classical Hodgkin lymphoma, which were sequenced alongside the relapsed/refractory trial patients. Sequencing used immunoSEQ multiplex PCR; TCRdb keeps in-frame clones, though not all of them. The sample holds roughly 70,000 clones; approximately 93% are singletons and the top ten take over 2.5%. Trimming shortened V by 8 bases and J by 0 bases, and 16 bases separated the two germline ends. The CDR3 consists of 15 residues. Germline CDR1 ENHRY, CDR2 SYGVKD. Sequencing was performed on peripheral blood mononuclear cells (PBMCs). The chain has TRBV10-3 and TRBJ1-2, with D uncertain. The TCR originated in a human donor with classical Hodgkin lymphoma. The CDR3 coding sequence is TGTGCCATCCTGAACCCGTCACAGACTAACTATGGCTACACCTTC. Translation gives CAILNPSQTNYGYTF.